This T cell receptor beta chain is from a study of T-cell reconstitution after alpha-beta-depleted transplantation in children. Ten or more counts support this clonotype. Germline V gene lookup returns CDR1 ENHRY and CDR2 SYGVKD. V lost 3 bases to trimming and J lost 4 bases, with 21 bases between them. The CDR3 runs 18 residues. Unique molecular identifiers were built into the TCRbeta library. TCRdb called the PCR reads again in MiXCR, with one record for every CDR3 protein. The sample lists roughly 17,000 distinct CDR3 sequences, around an eighth seen once, with 55% to 75% in the top ten. The chain recombines TRBV10-3 with TRBJ1-4, with D possibly matching TRBD1 (5 bases). This TCR derives from a boy under two years old who had a stem cell transplant for Wiskott-Aldrich syndrome, so the T cells may come from the graft donor. The sample in question was PBMCs, mostly from graft donor cells, obtained 180 days after TCRalphabeta/CD19-depleted stem cell transplant. CDR3 loop: CAISESGGRGVSNEKLFF. In DNA form, the CDR3 reads TGTGCCATCAGTGAATCAGGAGGAAGAGGGGTCAGTAATGAAAAACTGTTTTTT.